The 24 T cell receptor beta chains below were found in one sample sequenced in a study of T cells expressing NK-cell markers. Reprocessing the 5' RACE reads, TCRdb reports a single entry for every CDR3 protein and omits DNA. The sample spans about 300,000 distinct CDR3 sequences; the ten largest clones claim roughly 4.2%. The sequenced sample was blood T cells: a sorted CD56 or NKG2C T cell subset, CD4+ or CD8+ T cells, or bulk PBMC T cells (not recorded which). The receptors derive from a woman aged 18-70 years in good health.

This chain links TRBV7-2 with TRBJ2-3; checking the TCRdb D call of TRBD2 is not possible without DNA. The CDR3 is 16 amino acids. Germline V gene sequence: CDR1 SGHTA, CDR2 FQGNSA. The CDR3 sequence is CASSLGTRGAQDTQYF.

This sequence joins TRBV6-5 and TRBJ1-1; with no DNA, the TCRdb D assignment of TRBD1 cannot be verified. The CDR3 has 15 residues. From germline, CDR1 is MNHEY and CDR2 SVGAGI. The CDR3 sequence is CASSYETGMNTEAFF.

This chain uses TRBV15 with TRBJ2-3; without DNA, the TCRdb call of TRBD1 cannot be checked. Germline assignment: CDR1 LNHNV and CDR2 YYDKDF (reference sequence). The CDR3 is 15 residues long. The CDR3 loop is CATSRDGTSSDTQYF.

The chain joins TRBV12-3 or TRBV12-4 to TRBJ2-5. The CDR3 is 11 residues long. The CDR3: CASSFQGTQYF.

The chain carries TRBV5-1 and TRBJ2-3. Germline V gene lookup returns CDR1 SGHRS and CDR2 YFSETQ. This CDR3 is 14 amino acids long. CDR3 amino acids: CASSLGQSTDTQYF.

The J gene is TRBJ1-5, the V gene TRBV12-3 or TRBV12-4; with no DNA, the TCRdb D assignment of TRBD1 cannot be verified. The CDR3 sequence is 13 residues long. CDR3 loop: CASSQGGVSPQHF.

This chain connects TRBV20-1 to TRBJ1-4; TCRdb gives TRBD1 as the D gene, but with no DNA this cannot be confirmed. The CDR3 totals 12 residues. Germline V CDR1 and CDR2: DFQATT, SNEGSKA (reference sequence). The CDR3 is CSASGTGEKLFF.

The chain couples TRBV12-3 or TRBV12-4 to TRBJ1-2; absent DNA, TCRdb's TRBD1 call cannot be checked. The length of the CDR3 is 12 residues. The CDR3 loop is CASRGQGEGYTF.

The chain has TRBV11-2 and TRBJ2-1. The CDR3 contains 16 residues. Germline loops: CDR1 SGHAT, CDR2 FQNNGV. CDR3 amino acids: CASSLVGSKTYNEQFF.

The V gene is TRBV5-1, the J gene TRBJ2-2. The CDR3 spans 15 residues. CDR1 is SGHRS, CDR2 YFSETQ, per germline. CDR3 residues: CASSLGNIFTGELFF. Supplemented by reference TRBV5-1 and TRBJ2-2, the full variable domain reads KAGVTQTPRYLIKTRGQQVTLSCSPISGHRSVSWYQQTPGQGLQFLFEYFSETQRNKGNFPGRFSGRQFSNSRSEMNVSTLELGDSALYLCASSLGNIFTGELFFGEGSRLTVL.

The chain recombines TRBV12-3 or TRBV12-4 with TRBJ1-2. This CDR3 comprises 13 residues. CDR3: CASSPGRHYGYTF.

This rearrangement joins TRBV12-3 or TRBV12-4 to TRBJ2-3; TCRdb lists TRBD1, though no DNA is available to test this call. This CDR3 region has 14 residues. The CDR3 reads CASSPQGYTDTQYF.

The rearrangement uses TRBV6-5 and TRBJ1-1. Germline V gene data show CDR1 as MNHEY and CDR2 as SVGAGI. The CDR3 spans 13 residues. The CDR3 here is CASRYGGITEAFF.

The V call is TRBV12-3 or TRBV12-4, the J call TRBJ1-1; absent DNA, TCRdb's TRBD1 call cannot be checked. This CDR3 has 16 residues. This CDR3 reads CASSPRSGGGPAEAFF.

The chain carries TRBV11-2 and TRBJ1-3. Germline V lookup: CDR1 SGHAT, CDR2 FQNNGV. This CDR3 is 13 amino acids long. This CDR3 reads CASSPRMENTIYF.

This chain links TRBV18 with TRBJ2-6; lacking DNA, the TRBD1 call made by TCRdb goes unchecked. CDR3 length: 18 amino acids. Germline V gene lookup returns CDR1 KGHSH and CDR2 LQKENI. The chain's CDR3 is CASSPLHADTSGANVLTF.

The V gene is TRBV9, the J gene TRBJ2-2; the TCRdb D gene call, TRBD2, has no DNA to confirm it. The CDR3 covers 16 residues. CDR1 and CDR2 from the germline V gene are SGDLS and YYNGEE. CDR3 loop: CASSFRLAGVTGELFF.

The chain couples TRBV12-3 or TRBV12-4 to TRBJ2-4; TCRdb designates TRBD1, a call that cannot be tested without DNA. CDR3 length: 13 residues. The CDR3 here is CASSTGGRNIQYF.

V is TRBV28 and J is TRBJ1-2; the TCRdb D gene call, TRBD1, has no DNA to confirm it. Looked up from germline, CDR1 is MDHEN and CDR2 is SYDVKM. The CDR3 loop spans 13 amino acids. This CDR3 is CALYSGQGDGYTF.

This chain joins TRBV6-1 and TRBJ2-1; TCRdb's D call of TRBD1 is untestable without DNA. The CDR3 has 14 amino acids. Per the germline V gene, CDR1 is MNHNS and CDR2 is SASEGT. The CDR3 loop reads CASRTGTGVFEQFF.

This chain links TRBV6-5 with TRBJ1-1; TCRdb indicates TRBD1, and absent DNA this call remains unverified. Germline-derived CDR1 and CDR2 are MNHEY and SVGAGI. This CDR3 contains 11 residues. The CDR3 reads CASARGTEAFF.

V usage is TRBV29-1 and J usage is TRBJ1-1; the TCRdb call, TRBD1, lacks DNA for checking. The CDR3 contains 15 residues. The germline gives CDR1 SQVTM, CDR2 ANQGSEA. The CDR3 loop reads CSGGLHDREDTEAFF.

CDR3 amino acids: CASSNRDPYGYTF. The chain employs TRBV4-2 and TRBJ1-2; TCRdb proposes TRBD1, but this gene call is untestable without DNA. This CDR3 spans 13 amino acids. Germline V CDR1 and CDR2: LGHNA, YNFKEQ.

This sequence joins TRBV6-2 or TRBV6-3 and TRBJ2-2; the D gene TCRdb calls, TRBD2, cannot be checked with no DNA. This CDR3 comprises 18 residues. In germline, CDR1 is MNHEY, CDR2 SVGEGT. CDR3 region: CASSYVSGSFTGTGELFF.